This passage covers 5 T cell receptor beta chains from one sample sequenced in a study of long-term antiretroviral therapy in people with HIV (dated 2022 in TCRdb). The immunoSEQ hsTCRB v3.0 assay was used at survey level resolution for TRB variable region sequencing. The clones in this table, taken by TCRdb from immuneACCESS, are in-frame only. Not every clone is retained; where verified, under half of the shortfall comes from an unresolved V gene, and the cause of the rest is unknown. The sample contains some 25,000 clones, approximately 82% of them found a single time. The ten largest make up approximately 4.6% of the sample. The sequenced sample was unsorted PBMCs, obtained 3 years after starting antiretroviral therapy. These receptors originate from a man in his late teens or twenties with HIV.

The chain combines TRBV6-1 with TRBJ2-7; D is uncertain. Trimming shortened V by 2 bases and J by 1 base, and 15 bases separated the two germline ends. CDR3 length equals 16 residues. Germline lookup yields CDR1 MNHNS and CDR2 SASEGT. DNA of the CDR3: TGTGCCAGCAGTGAATATGTTGGCCCCCGGTCCTACGAGCAGTACGTC. This translates into CASSEYVGPRSYEQYV.

The chain carries TRBV5-4 and TRBJ1-2; 11 bases are shared with TRBD1. This CDR3 has 15 residues. After removal of 4 bases from V and 8 bases from J, the junction contained 10 bases not matched to a gene. Germline V gene sequence: CDR1 SGHNT, CDR2 YYREEE (reference sequence). The CDR3 sequence is CASSLRTGGASGYTF. CDR3 sequence (DNA): TGTGCCAGCAGCCTTCGGACAGGGGGCGCAAGCGGCTACACCTTC.

This clone has more than one count but fewer than ten. This chain joins TRBV6-6 and TRBJ1-2, with D possibly being TRBD1 (6 bases). The V end was cut by 0 bases, the J end by 3 bases, with 14 bases between. This CDR3 is built from 16 residues. The germline CDR1 and CDR2 sequences are MNHNY and SVGAGI (reference sequence). The CDR3 is CASSYSWEGGDYGYTF. The CDR3 region has the DNA TGTGCCAGCAGTTACTCGTGGGAGGGGGGAGACTATGGCTACACCTTC.

The rearrangement joins TRBV30 to TRBJ2-1; D perhaps matches TRBD1 (6 bases). This CDR3 is built from 12 residues. CDR1 is GTSNPN, CDR2 SVGIG, per germline (reference sequence). Deletions cut 4 bases from V and 4 bases from J, with 8 bases between. The DNA of the CDR3 is TGTGCCTGGACGACAGGTTACAATGAGCAGTTCTTC. Translated, it gives CAWTTGYNEQFF. The full variable domain, completed using reference TRBV30 and TRBJ2-1, is SQTIHQWPATLVQPVGSPLSLECTVEGTSNPNLYWYRQAAGRGLQLLFYSVGIGQISSEVPQNLSASRPQDRQFILSSKKLLLSDSGFYLCAWTTGYNEQFFGPGTRLTVL.

The gene calls are TRBV5-4 and TRBJ2-5; TRBD1 matches at 9 bases. CDR1 is SGHNT and CDR2 is YYREEE in the germline V gene (reference sequence). The CDR3 has 13 residues. Losses at the gene ends were 5 bases for V and 4 bases for J; bases not matched to a gene: 3. The CDR3 bases are TGTGCCAGCAGAACAGGGGGCGTAGAGACCCAGTACTTC. It yields the protein CASRTGGVETQYF. Variable domain in full (rest from reference TRBV5-4 and TRBJ2-5): ETGVTQSPTHLIKTRGQQVTLRCSSQSGHNTVSWYQQALGQGPQFIFQYYREEENGRGNFPPRFSGLQFPNYSSELNVNALELDDSALYLCASRTGGVETQYFGPGTRLLVL.